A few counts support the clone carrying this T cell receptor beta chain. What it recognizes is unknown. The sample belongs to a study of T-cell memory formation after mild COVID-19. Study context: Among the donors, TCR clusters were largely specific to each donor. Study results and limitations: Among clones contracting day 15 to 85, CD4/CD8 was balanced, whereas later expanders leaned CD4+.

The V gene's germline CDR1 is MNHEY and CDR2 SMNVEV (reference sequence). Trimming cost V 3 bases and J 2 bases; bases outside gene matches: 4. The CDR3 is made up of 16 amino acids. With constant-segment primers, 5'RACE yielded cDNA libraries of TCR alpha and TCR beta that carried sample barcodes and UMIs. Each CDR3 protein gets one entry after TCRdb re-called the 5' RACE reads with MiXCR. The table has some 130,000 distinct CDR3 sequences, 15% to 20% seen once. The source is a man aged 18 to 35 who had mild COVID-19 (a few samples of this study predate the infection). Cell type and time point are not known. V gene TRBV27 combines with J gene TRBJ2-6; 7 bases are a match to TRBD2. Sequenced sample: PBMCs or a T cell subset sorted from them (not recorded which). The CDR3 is CASSFRGGAGANVLTF. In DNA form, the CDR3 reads TGTGCCAGCAGTTTTAGGGGAGGGGCTGGGGCCAACGTCCTGACTTTC.